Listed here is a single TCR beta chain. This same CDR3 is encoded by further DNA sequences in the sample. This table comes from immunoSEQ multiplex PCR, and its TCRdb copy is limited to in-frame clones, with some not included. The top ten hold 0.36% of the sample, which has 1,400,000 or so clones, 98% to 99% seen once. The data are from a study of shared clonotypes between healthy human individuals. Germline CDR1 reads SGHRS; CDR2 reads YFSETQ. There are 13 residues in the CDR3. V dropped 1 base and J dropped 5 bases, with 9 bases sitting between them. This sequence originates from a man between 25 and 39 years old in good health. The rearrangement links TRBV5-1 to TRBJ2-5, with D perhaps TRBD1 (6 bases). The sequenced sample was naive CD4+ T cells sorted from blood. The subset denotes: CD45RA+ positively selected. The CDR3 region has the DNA TGCGCCAGCAGCTTGTGGGGGCGGGAGACCCAGTACTTC. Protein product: CASSLWGRETQYF.